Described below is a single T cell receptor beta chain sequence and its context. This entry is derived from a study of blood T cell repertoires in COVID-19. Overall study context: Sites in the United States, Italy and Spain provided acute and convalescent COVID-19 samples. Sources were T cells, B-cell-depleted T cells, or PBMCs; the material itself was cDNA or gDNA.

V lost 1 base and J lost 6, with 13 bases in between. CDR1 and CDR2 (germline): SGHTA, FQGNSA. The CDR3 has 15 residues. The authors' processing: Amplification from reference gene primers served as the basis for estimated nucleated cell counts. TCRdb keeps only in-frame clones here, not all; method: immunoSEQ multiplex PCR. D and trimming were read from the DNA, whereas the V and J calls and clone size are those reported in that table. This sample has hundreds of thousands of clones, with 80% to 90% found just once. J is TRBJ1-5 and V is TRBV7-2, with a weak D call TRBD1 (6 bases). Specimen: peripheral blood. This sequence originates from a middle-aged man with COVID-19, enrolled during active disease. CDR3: CASSLGARGSQPQHF. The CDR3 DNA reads TGTGCCAGCAGCTTAGGGGCCAGGGGAAGTCAGCCCCAGCATTTT.